These T cell receptor beta chains were read from a single sample in a study of shared clonotypes between healthy human individuals. Some clones are missing from TCRdb's copy, which holds only in-frame ones; the method was immunoSEQ multiplex PCR. The sample yields more than 2 million clones, 95% seen once. Sequencing was performed on naive CD4+ T cells sorted from blood. These receptors all come from a man aged 18 to 29 in good health. CDR3s include the opening cysteine and the closing phenylalanine or tryptophan. A D gene is named only where the DNA matches it firmly. The size field is filled for only some rows; it gives once, few, many or a size class.

>NA|NA|TRBJ2-1|TRBV9
TGTGCCAGCAGCGTAGGTGGGCAATTATACAATGAGCAGTTCTTC
CASSVGGQLYNEQFF
>NA|NA|TRBJ2-7|TRBV19
TGTGCCAGTAGTATAAGGAAGGGAGATCCCATCGGCGAGCAGTACTTC
CASSIRKGDPIGEQYF
>NA|NA|TRBJ2-7|TRBV5-4
TGTGCCAGCAGTTCCGGGTCACTTGGGGAGCAGTACTTC
CASSSGSLGEQYF
>NA|NA|TRBJ2-3|TRBV7-9
TGTGCCATCCAGGGGTTTACAGATACGCAGTATTTT
CAIQGFTDTQYF
>NA|NA|TRBJ2-5|TRBV5-6
TGTGCCAGCAGCTTGTTAAAGACCCAGTACTTC
CASSLLKTQYF
>NA|TRBD1|TRBJ1-4|TRBV6-5
TGTGCCAGCCGAGCGTCAGGGGGCGGCGAAAAACTGTTTTTT
CASRASGGGEKLFF
>once|NA|TRBJ1-3|TRBV19
TGTGCCAGTAGTATCGACAGCCGCTCTGGAAACACCATATATTTT
CASSIDSRSGNTIYF
>NA|TRBD2|TRBJ2-5|TRBV2
TGTGCCAGCAGCGGGGGGGCAGGGCAAGAGACCCAGTACTTC
CASSGGAGQETQYF
>NA|TRBD2|TRBJ2-3|TRBV6-5
TGTGCCAGCAGCTTAAGCGGGAGGGCCTTAGATACGCAGTATTTT
CASSLSGRALDTQYF
>NA|NA|TRBJ2-7|TRBV19
TGTGCCAGTAGTAATACCGCCTACGAGCAGTACTTC
CASSNTAYEQYF
>NA|NA|TRBJ2-1|TRBV9
TGTGCCAGCAGCGTTACTGTACTCATTACACACTCCTACAATGAGCAGTTCTTC
CASSVTVLITHSYNEQFF
>once|TRBD1|TRBJ2-7|TRBV30
TGTGCCTGTCATACCCGGGACAGCTCCTACGAGCAGTACTTC
CACHTRDSSYEQYF
>once|NA|TRBJ2-4|TRBV11-2
TGTGCCAGCAGCGCACAATCCCCTTACAACATTCAGTACTTC
CASSAQSPYNIQYF
>once|NA|TRBJ1-2|TRBV5-1
TGCGCCAGCAGCTTGGAGACTTTTGGCTATGGCTACACCTTC
CASSLETFGYGYTF
>NA|NA|TRBJ2-4|TRBV4-1
TGCGCCAGCAGCCAAGAAGGTATAGCCAAAAACATTCAGTACTTC
CASSQEGIAKNIQYF
>NA|NA|TRBJ2-3|TRBV30
TGTGCCTGGACATTAAGCACAGATACGCAGTATTTT
CAWTLSTDTQYF
>NA|NA|TRBJ2-4|TRBV10-3
TGTGCCATCAGTGCCCGGGGCGGGGAGCTAGCCAAAAACATTCAGTACTTC
CAISARGGELAKNIQYF
>NA|NA|TRBJ1-1|TRBV18
TGTGCCAGCTCACCCCGGGACGGAGAGAACACTGAAGCTTTCTTT
CASSPRDGENTEAFF
>NA|NA|TRBJ2-5|TRBV10-2
TGCGCCAGCAGTGCAGGGGGGGAGACCCAGTACTTC
CASSAGGETQYF
>NA|NA|TRBJ1-2|TRBV6-5
TGTGCCAGCAGTGTACAGGGTTTGGGCGGCTACACCTTC
CASSVQGLGGYTF
>NA|NA|TRBJ2-7|TRBV6-1
TGTGCCAGCAGCGGACATCCCTACGAGCAGTACTTC
CASSGHPYEQYF
>few|TRBD2|TRBJ2-7|TRBV19
TGTGCCAGTAGCTCCCCCGGCGGGAGCCACGAGCAGTACTTC
CASSSPGGSHEQYF
>NA|NA|TRBJ1-2|TRBV5-1
TGCGCCAGCAGCTTGACAGCTTCTCCTAACTATGGCTACACCTTC
CASSLTASPNYGYTF
>NA|TRBD2|TRBJ2-2|TRBV6-5
TGTGCCAGCAGGTCCCGGGAGGGTCCCAACGGGGAGCTGTTTTTT
CASRSREGPNGELFF
>NA|NA|TRBJ2-1|TRBV6-5
TGTGCCAGCAGTTTAACTAGCAATGAGCAGTTCTTC
CASSLTSNEQFF
>once|TRBD2|TRBJ2-5|TRBV18
TGTGCCAGCTCACCAGGGACTAGCCGCGAGACCCAGTACTTC
CASSPGTSRETQYF
>NA|NA|TRBJ1-1|TRBV10-1
TGCGCCAGCAGTGAGTCGACGAGGAAAACTGAAGCTTTCTTT
CASSESTRKTEAFF
>NA|TRBD1|TRBJ2-7|TRBV7-2
TGTGCCAGCAGCATACAACAGGGGGCGACCGGTTACTACGAGCAGTACTTC
CASSIQQGATGYYEQYF
>NA|NA|TRBJ1-2|TRBV29-1
TGCAGCGTTGGCGGGGGGCTTAACTATGGCTACACCTTC
CSVGGGLNYGYTF
>NA|NA|TRBJ2-3|TRBV2
TGTGCCAGCAGTTATGGACCGCCCGGCACAGATACGCAGTATTTT
CASSYGPPGTDTQYF
>once|NA|TRBJ2-2|TRBV11-2
TGTGCCAGCAGCTTAGTCAGGGAGCTGTTTTTT
CASSLVRELFF
>NA|NA|TRBJ2-1|TRBV27
TGTGCCAGCAGTGCCGGGACTTTGAATAATGAGCAGTTCTTC
CASSAGTLNNEQFF
>NA|NA|TRBJ1-4|TRBV5-6
TGTGCCAGCACCCTCTTAGGGGTGGCAGAAAAACTGTTTTTT
CASTLLGVAEKLFF
>NA|NA|TRBJ1-1|TRBV7-8
TGTGCCAGCAGCTTAGCACCGGGGTTGAGTACTGAAGCTTTCTTT
CASSLAPGLSTEAFF
>NA|TRBD1|TRBJ2-2|TRBV30
TGTGCCTGGAGTACAGGGGGCTCGGGCACCGGGGAGCTGTTTTTT
CAWSTGGSGTGELFF
>NA|NA|TRBJ1-3|TRBV5-1
TGCGCCAGCAGCCTCACCCCTACAGGGTCTGGAAACACCATATATTTT
CASSLTPTGSGNTIYF
>NA|TRBD2|TRBJ2-1|TRBV6-5
TGTGCCAGCTTCAGCGGGGGGGCCGGCTACAATGAGCAGTTCTTC
CASFSGGAGYNEQFF
>NA|NA|TRBJ1-3|TRBV14
TGTGCCAGCAGCCAAGTCCGCAGGGAAGCTGGAAACACCATATATTTT
CASSQVRREAGNTIYF
>NA|NA|TRBJ2-7|TRBV27
TGTGCCAGCAGTGATGGACAGACATCCTACGAGCAGTACTTC
CASSDGQTSYEQYF
>NA|NA|TRBJ2-7|TRBV6-5
TGTGCCAGCAAGGGGGAGGGCTACGAGCAGTACTTC
CASKGEGYEQYF
>NA|TRBD1|TRBJ1-5|TRBV7-7
TGTGCTAGCAGCCCCGGACAGGAATATAGCAATCAGCCCCAGCATTTT
CASSPGQEYSNQPQHF
>NA|NA|TRBJ2-5|TRBV15
TGTGCCACCAGCAGAGATTTAGGTCAGACCCAGTACTTC
CATSRDLGQTQYF
>NA|NA|TRBJ1-1|TRBV11-2
TGTGCCAGCAGCTTAAGCAGAGGGGTGGATAGGGCTTTCTTT
CASSLSRGVDRAFF
>once|NA|TRBJ1-5|TRBV7-2
TGTGCCAGCAGCTTTTTTAGTAGCAATCAGCCCCAGCATTTT
CASSFFSSNQPQHF
>few|NA|TRBJ1-6|TRBV10-1
TGCGCCAGCAACTCCGGACAGTATAATTCACCCCTCCACTTT
CASNSGQYNSPLHF
>NA|NA|TRBJ1-2|TRBV6-5
TGTGCCAGCACCACGGGGGGAGGTGGCTACACCTTC
CASTTGGGGYTF
>NA|NA|TRBJ1-6|TRBV4-3
TGCGCCAGCAGCCAAGATAGGACCAGATCACCCCTCCACTTT
CASSQDRTRSPLHF
>NA|NA|TRBJ2-3|TRBV13
TGTGCCAGCAGCTTAGACCCCGATACGCAGTATTTT
CASSLDPDTQYF
>NA|TRBD2|TRBJ2-7|TRBV9
TGTGCCAGCAGCGCCGGGACAGGGCTAGCGGGAGGGCTGTACGAGCAGTACTTC
CASSAGTGLAGGLYEQYF
>NA|NA|TRBJ2-1|TRBV7-3
TGTGCCAGCAGCTTGGGATGGCCAGGTAGCGATGAGCAGTTCTTC
CASSLGWPGSDEQFF
>NA|TRBD1|TRBJ1-2|TRBV18
TGTGCCAGCTCACAGGTCCGACAGGGGGAAGATGGCTACACCTTC
CASSQVRQGEDGYTF
>NA|TRBD2|TRBJ2-7|TRBV10-2
TGCGCCAGCAGCCGAATTAGCGGGGGGGTCTCCTACGAGCAGTACTTC
CASSRISGGVSYEQYF
>NA|NA|TRBJ2-3|TRBV1
TGCACCAGCAGCCAAGGACTAGCGGGTTCCAGCACAGATACGCAGTATTTT
CTSSQGLAGSSTDTQYF
>NA|TRBD1|TRBJ1-2|TRBV7-8
TGTGCCAGCAGCGCCACAGGGGTAGCGACTAACTATGGCTACACCTTC
CASSATGVATNYGYTF
>NA|NA|TRBJ1-2|TRBV5-1
TGCGCCAGCAGACCTGTACAGGGAAACTATGGCTACACCTTC
CASRPVQGNYGYTF
>NA|NA|TRBJ2-7|TRBV7-2
TGTGCCAGCAGCCGGCAAGGCCGGGAGCAGTACTTC
CASSRQGREQYF
>NA|TRBD2|TRBJ2-1|TRBV9
TGTGCCAGCAGCGTAGATCCTAGCGGGAGCAATGAGCAGTTCTTC
CASSVDPSGSNEQFF
>NA|TRBD1|TRBJ2-3|TRBV7-6
TGTGCCAGCAGCCCTCAGGGACAGACGCAGTATTTT
CASSPQGQTQYF
>NA|NA|TRBJ1-6|TRBV18
TGTGCCAGCTCACCAATAGGGGTTTCACCCCTCCACTTT
CASSPIGVSPLHF